The clone carrying this TCR beta chain was seen more than once but under ten times. Antigen: not known. Sequenced by immunoSEQ multiplex PCR; TCRdb stores in-frame clones only, minus some. The sample holds tens of thousands of clones; approximately 70% are singletons and the top ten take 40%. The data were obtained in a study of T cells in tumors after PD-1 blockade. Study-wide background: Either cemiplimab 350 mg every 2 weeks or pembrolizumab 200 mg every 3 weeks was given. Mean per blood sample: 113,528 templates (roughly 22,000-270,000), some 40,000 unique clonotypes. Daily vismodegib 150 mg continued in a subset of anti-PD-1-treated patients.

The germline gives CDR1 KGHDR, CDR2 SFDVKD. The CDR3 spans 12 residues. Trimming stripped 6 bases from V and 4 bases from J, with 8 bases between. Study-level results: Peripheral recruitment is suggested, as some novel exhausted tumor clones were in pre-treatment blood.

The sequence came from a human donor with basal cell carcinoma. Sequences were derived from PBMCs, sampled after anti-PD-1 treatment. The chain combines TRBV24-1 with TRBJ1-2; D is undetermined. The CDR3 loop is CATSQGLYGYTF. The CDR3 nucleotides are TGTGCCACCAGTCAAGGACTCTATGGCTACACCTTC.